This T cell receptor beta chain was identified during a study of tumor-infiltrating lymphocytes in primary liver carcinoma. Between roughly 20 and 30 mg of unsorted bulk tissue served as the source from which RNA and DNA were co-extracted. Each tumor had five separate regions sampled. In every tumor sample, viable tumor cells made up over 90%. The CDR3 contains 16 residues. V lost 0 bases, J lost 7 bases, and 19 bases lay in between. Germline V gives CDR1 LGHNA, CDR2 YSLEER. With around 520 ng total RNA as template and a constant-region primer, TCR beta cDNA was made. Each TCR beta library was derived from three nested multiplex PCR rounds that employed slightly modified ARM-PCR. Both of the initial two PCR rounds ran for about 9 cycles and employed TRBV1-TRBV30 forward primers alongside a C-beta reverse primer. TCRdb re-called the multiplex PCR reads through MiXCR, storing one row per CDR3 protein. The sample records fewer than 200,000 distinct CDR3 sequences, approximately 86% being singletons.

The TCR was taken from a man aged 35 to 55 with primary liver carcinoma and hepatitis B virus infection. The chain combines TRBV4-3 with TRBJ2-7; D gene unclear. What was sequenced was tumor tissue from primary liver carcinoma. The CDR3 sequence: CASSQERRYRFYEQYF. The CDR3 region has the DNA TGCGCCAGCAGCCAAGAGAGACGGTATCGGTTCTATGAGCAGTACTTC.